The sequence of this T cell receptor (beta chain) was determined in a study of cytomegalovirus exposure and HLA in healthy donors. Whole-study results and caveats: The sole available immune exposure information was CMV serostatus. Reported performance of the classifier showed diagnosis of cytomegalovirus status with high specificity and sensitivity.

Concerning this clone: Its target is unknown.

Primers for the PCR totalled 60 Vbeta and 13 Jbeta. Clones were sequenced by immunoSEQ multiplex PCR, and TCRdb holds only the in-frame ones, with some missing. The sample has 140,000 or so clones; roughly 80% are singletons. Germline V gene lookup returns CDR1 MDHEN and CDR2 SYDVKM. The ends lost 3 bases at V and 2 bases at J; junction bases unmatched: 6. This CDR3 region has 15 residues. The source material was PBMCs. The chain employs TRBV28 and TRBJ2-7, with 8 bases fitting TRBD1. The source of this sequence is a female donor in good health and CMV-seronegative. CDR3 region: CASSFPGTGAYEQYF. CDR3 nucleotides: TGTGCCAGCAGTTTTCCCGGGACAGGCGCCTACGAGCAGTACTTC.